This T cell receptor (beta chain) was profiled in a study of technical replicates of blood from several donors (dated 2017 in TCRdb). With respect to this clone: Its target antigen remains unknown. A junction end diverges from the germline sequence, so it may reflect a read error.

CDR1 is given as ENHRY and CDR2 as SYGVKD, both from the germline V gene. The CDR3 runs 15 amino acids, cysteine and phenylalanine included. The only DNA kept is the CDR3, 45 bases in frame from the first base. The library was obtained by the immunoSEQ multiplex PCR assay. Not all clones reach the TCRdb copy of this immuneACCESS table, which keeps in-frame sequences only. Checked studies attribute under half of the gap to unresolved V genes and leave the rest unexplained. The table for this sample lists fewer than 10,000 clones; roughly 89% of them were counted only once. The top ten constitute 8.5% to 9.5% of the sample.

This TCR was sampled from a human donor in good health. Sequences were obtained from PBMCs. The chain joins TRBV10-3 to TRBJ1-3; the D gene is unclear. CDR3 loop: CAISERVTEAQRPYF. The nucleotides read TGTGCCATCAGTGAGCGGGTCACGGAGGCTCAGAGACCTTACTTT.